These 26 T cell receptor beta chains came from one sample sequenced in a study of T cell responses to AZD1222 COVID-19 vaccine. This table comes from immunoSEQ multiplex PCR, and its TCRdb copy is limited to in-frame clones, with some not included. The sample holds approximately 150,000 clones, 93% seen once. Sequenced material: peripheral blood, taken on day 0 of MenACWY control vaccination. The receptors originated from an adult in good health.

The chain carries TRBV7-9 and TRBJ2-2; 7 bases line up with TRBD1. The CDR3 contains 15 residues. Trimming at V came to 4 bases and at J to 4 bases, leaving 6 bases not matched to a gene. CDR1 SEHNR and CDR2 FQNEAQ come from the germline V gene (reference sequence). DNA for the CDR3: TGTGCCAGCAGCTACAGGGGAGTGGTCACCGGGGAGCTGTTTTTT. This sequence encodes CASSYRGVVTGELFF.

The chain is built from TRBV6-5 and TRBJ1-6; TRBD1 is a possible D gene (6 bases). V lost 7 bases and J 5 bases, leaving 15 bases between the germline ends. Per the germline V gene, CDR1 is MNHEY and CDR2 is SVGAGI. CDR3 size: 15 residues. CDR3 sequence (DNA): TGTGCCAGCACCTCCACAGGGCTTGATAATTCACCCCTCCACTTT. This gives the protein CASTSTGLDNSPLHF.

The rearrangement links TRBV10-3 to TRBJ1-1, with D possibly being TRBD1 (5 bases). The V end was cut by 3 bases, the J end by 5 bases, with 7 bases between. CDR1 is ENHRY and CDR2 is SYGVKD in the germline V gene. CDR3 length: 12 residues. CDR3 bases: TGTGCCATCAGTGAAGGGGAAACTGAAGCTTTCTTT. This sequence encodes CAISEGETEAFF.

To note about this clone: Other DNA variants within this sample encode the same CDR3. J is TRBJ1-1 and V is TRBV5-1; D might be TRBD1 (5 bases). This CDR3 has 13 amino acids. Germline V CDR1 and CDR2: SGHRS, YFSETQ. Between the trimmed V and J ends, which lost 3 bases and 1 base, there was a span of 7 bases. CDR3 nucleotide sequence: TGCGCCAGCAGCTCTCAGGGGAACACTGAAGCTTTCTTT. Translated: CASSSQGNTEAFF. The variable domain in full, with the rest retrieved from reference TRBV5-1 and TRBJ1-1, is KAGVTQTPRYLIKTRGQQVTLSCSPISGHRSVSWYQQTPGQGLQFLFEYFSETQRNKGNFPGRFSGRQFSNSRSEMNVSTLELGDSALYLCASSSQGNTEAFFGQGTRLTVV.

This chain uses TRBV11-2 with TRBJ1-1; the match to TRBD1 covers 9 bases. The CDR3 runs 12 residues. With V trimmed by 3 bases and J by 8 bases, 1 base remained unmatched. CDR1 SGHAT and CDR2 FQNNGV come from the germline V gene. In nucleotides, the CDR3 is TGTGCCAGCAGCTTGGGGACAGGGGAAGCTTTCTTT. It specifies CASSLGTGEAFF.

V and J are TRBV28 and TRBJ2-7; 12 positions agree with TRBD2. Germline CDR1 MDHEN, CDR2 SYDVKM. Trimming at V came to 6 bases and at J to 3 bases, leaving 9 bases not matched to a gene. The CDR3 has 16 residues. The CDR3 protein is CASSFPGLAGYYEQYF. The DNA of the CDR3 is TGTGCCAGCAGCTTCCCGGGACTAGCGGGTTACTACGAGCAGTACTTC.

This chain uses TRBV6-5 with TRBJ1-6; D unclear. Germline CDR1 and CDR2: MNHEY and SVGAGI. This CDR3 has 14 amino acids. Between the trimmed V and J ends, which lost 2 bases and 10 bases, there was a span of 12 bases. The CDR3: CASSYGRVGSPLHF. CDR3 nucleotides: TGTGCCAGCAGTTACGGGAGAGTAGGGTCACCCCTCCACTTT.

The CDR3 nucleotides are TGTGCCAGCAGCTCAGGACTAGCGGGAGATTCGTACACCGGGGAGCTGTTTTTT. Translated: CASSSGLAGDSYTGELFF. The chain employs TRBV5-6 and TRBJ2-2, with 13 bases identical to TRBD2. The CDR3 totals 18 residues. Germline trimming cut 3 bases from V and 3 bases from J; bases unmatched to any gene: 8. Per the germline V gene, CDR1 is SGHDT and CDR2 is YYEEEE.

The chain is built from TRBV5-8 and TRBJ2-1; 11 bases map to TRBD2. The CDR3 runs to 18 residues. The junction had 7 bases not matched to a gene; V was cut back by 2 bases and J by 0 bases. Germline assignment: CDR1 SGHTS and CDR2 YDEGEE. The CDR3 loop is CASSFLLAGVSSYNEQFF. The CDR3 DNA is TGTGCCAGCAGCTTTTTACTAGCGGGAGTGAGCTCCTACAATGAGCAGTTCTTC.

The chain links TRBV28 to TRBJ1-5; D not resolved. This CDR3 contains 14 residues. Germline CDR1 MDHEN, CDR2 SYDVKM. V was clipped by 6 bases and J by 2 bases, with 11 bases between them. DNA for the CDR3: TGTGCCAGCAGCCCAAGCATGGGCAATCAGCCCCAGCATTTT. Translated, it gives CASSPSMGNQPQHF.

V usage is TRBV11-2 and J usage is TRBJ2-7; TRBD2 matches 11 bases. The CDR3 consists of 16 residues. The junction had 13 bases not matched to a gene; V was cut back by 5 bases and J by 7 bases. Germline-derived CDR1 and CDR2 are SGHAT and FQNNGV. This CDR3 is CASSTFRSGRASEQYF. CDR3 coding DNA: TGTGCCAGCAGCACCTTCCGTAGCGGGAGGGCCTCGGAGCAGTACTTC.

The chain couples TRBV7-9 to TRBJ2-3; D unresolved. Trimming cost V 1 base and J 6 bases, with 11 bases left between them. The germline V gene has CDR1 SEHNR and CDR2 FQNEAQ (reference sequence). This CDR3 comprises 14 residues. The CDR3 spells CASSLELGLDTQYF. CDR3 nucleotides: TGTGCCAGCAGCTTAGAGCTAGGTCTGGATACGCAGTATTTT.

The table lists this clone with a few counts. The rearrangement links TRBV5-5 to TRBJ2-4, with D tentatively TRBD1 or TRBD2 (5 bases each). In germline, CDR1 is SGHKS, CDR2 YYEKEE (reference sequence). The V and J ends lost 4 bases and 6 bases respectively, with 17 bases between them. The CDR3 contains 15 residues. The CDR3 reads CASSVTVGDLNIQYF. The CDR3 region has the DNA TGTGCCAGCAGCGTGACGGTGGGGGATCTAAACATTCAGTACTTC.

The chain links TRBV7-6 to TRBJ1-4; D is uncertain. Trimming took 5 bases from V and 7 from J, leaving 17 bases between them. Per germline, CDR1 SGHVS and CDR2 FNYEAQ. The CDR3 totals 15 residues. CDR3 protein: CASSPILKAGEKLFF. CDR3 bases: TGTGCCAGCAGCCCCATTTTGAAGGCTGGTGAAAAACTGTTTTTT.

This clone has just one count. In DNA, the CDR3 is TGTGCCAGCAGTTTATCCCTTGTAGTCAGGAACTATTCAAGGGCCAACGTCCTGACTTTC. Amino acid sequence: CASSLSLVVRNYSRANVLTF. This rearrangement joins TRBV27 to TRBJ2-6, with D unresolved. The V end lost 0 bases, the J end lost 5 bases, and 23 bases lay between the germline ends. This CDR3 is 20 amino acids long. Germline V lookup: CDR1 MNHEY, CDR2 SMNVEV (reference sequence).

The V and J genes are TRBV7-2 and TRBJ2-7, with TRBD1 matching 9 bases. Trimming removed 1 base from V and 7 bases from J; junction bases left unmatched: 11. CDR3 length equals 16 residues. Germline assignment: CDR1 SGHTA and CDR2 FQGNSA. The CDR3 DNA is TGTGCCAGCAGCTTAGGGCCGGGACAGGGACCTCGGGAGCAGTACTTC. This gives the protein CASSLGPGQGPREQYF.

The CDR3 reads CAISESWTPANEKLFF. CDR3 coding DNA: TGTGCCATCAGTGAGTCGTGGACTCCGGCTAATGAAAAACTGTTTTTT. The V call is TRBV10-3, the J call TRBJ1-4; D uncertain. CDR3 size: 16 residues. The V and J ends lost 0 bases and 3 bases respectively, with 11 bases between them. Germline V gene data show CDR1 as ENHRY and CDR2 as SYGVKD.

This clone was observed once. The V gene is TRBV7-8, the J gene TRBJ1-5; 7 bases fit TRBD1. Germline CDR1 SGHVS, CDR2 FQNEAQ. V was clipped by 3 bases and J by 2 bases; unmatched bases: 16. The CDR3 has 19 residues. DNA of the CDR3: TGTGCCAGCAGCTTGGGGGAGTACAGGGGCAGATGGGGCAATCAGCCCCAGCATTTT. It codes for CASSLGEYRGRWGNQPQHF.

This sequence joins TRBV29-1 and TRBJ1-3; a weak D match, TRBD1 (5 bases). CDR1 is SQVTM and CDR2 is ANQGSEA in the germline V gene. The length of the CDR3 is 14 residues. Trimming removed 6 bases from V and 2 bases from J, with 14 bases in between. Written as DNA, the CDR3 is TGCAGCGTGACCCAGTTGGGACCTGGAAACACCATATATTTT. Translated, it gives CSVTQLGPGNTIYF.

J is TRBJ1-2 and V is TRBV4-3; D is possibly TRBD1 (5 bases). Germline values: CDR1 LGHNA, CDR2 YSLEER. The CDR3 has 14 residues. Trimming removed 1 base at V and 1 base at J, with 7 bases between. The CDR3 nucleotides are TGCGCCAGCAGCCAAGGACAGATTAACTATGGCTACACCTTC. It yields the protein CASSQGQINYGYTF.

The V call is TRBV4-1, the J call TRBJ2-7, with a tentative D call TRBD2 (5 bases). CDR1 is MGHRA, CDR2 YSYEKL, per germline. Trimming took 1 base from V and 9 from J, leaving 10 bases between them. The CDR3 is 12 amino acids. DNA for the CDR3: TGCGCCAGCAGCCAAGTACGGGAAGTGCAGTACTTC. Translation: CASSQVREVQYF.

The chain is built from TRBV5-4 and TRBJ2-1; 7 positions agree with TRBD2. Losses at the gene ends were 5 bases for V and 9 bases for J; bases not matched to a gene: 14. This CDR3 has 15 residues. Germline CDR1 and CDR2: SGHNT and YYREEE (reference sequence). The CDR3 sequence: CASRSNSGKSGEQFF. The CDR3 nucleotides read TGTGCCAGCAGATCTAACAGCGGGAAAAGCGGTGAGCAGTTCTTC. The full variable domain, rest sourced from reference TRBV5-4 and TRBJ2-1, is ETGVTQSPTHLIKTRGQQVTLRCSSQSGHNTVSWYQQALGQGPQFIFQYYREEENGRGNFPPRFSGLQFPNYSSELNVNALELDDSALYLCASRSNSGKSGEQFFGPGTRLTVL.

V gene TRBV28 combines with J gene TRBJ1-1; the D gene is possibly TRBD1 (5 bases). The ends were cut back, 7 bases at V and 4 bases at J, with 13 bases in the middle. The CDR3 covers 13 residues. The germline V gene has CDR1 MDHEN and CDR2 SYDVKM. Here the CDR3 reads CASIRGSRTEAFF. CDR3 bases: TGTGCCAGCATCCGGGGGTCCCGCACTGAAGCTTTCTTT.

This clone has a handful of counts. The J gene is TRBJ1-1, the V gene TRBV9, with D tentatively TRBD1 (5 bases). V shed 0 bases and J shed 5 bases, with 29 bases lying between them. This CDR3 comprises 20 residues. Germline V lookup: CDR1 SGDLS, CDR2 YYNGEE. CDR3 in amino acids: CASSVGPHPRMGWGKTEAFF. The CDR3 bases are TGTGCCAGCAGCGTAGGTCCGCACCCTCGGATGGGATGGGGGAAGACTGAAGCTTTCTTT.

The rearrangement joins TRBV13 to TRBJ2-7, with D possibly TRBD2 on 9 matching bases. Germline CDR1 reads PRHDT; CDR2 reads FYEKMQ (reference sequence). The CDR3 is 13 amino acids. V was trimmed by 0 bases and J by 12 bases, leaving 15 bases between them. The CDR3 loop reads CASSLGLAGTGYF. The CDR3 nucleotides read TGTGCCAGCAGCTTAGGGCTAGCGGGGACAGGGTACTTC.

The chain combines TRBV27 with TRBJ2-1; 10 bases map to TRBD2. V dropped 5 bases and J dropped 0; count of bases not matched to a gene: 7. CDR1 MNHEY and CDR2 SMNVEV come from the germline V gene (reference sequence). The CDR3 is made up of 17 amino acids. The CDR3 spells CASSLRLAGVSYNEQFF. CDR3 DNA sequence: TGTGCCAGCAGTCTAAGACTAGCGGGCGTCTCCTACAATGAGCAGTTCTTC.